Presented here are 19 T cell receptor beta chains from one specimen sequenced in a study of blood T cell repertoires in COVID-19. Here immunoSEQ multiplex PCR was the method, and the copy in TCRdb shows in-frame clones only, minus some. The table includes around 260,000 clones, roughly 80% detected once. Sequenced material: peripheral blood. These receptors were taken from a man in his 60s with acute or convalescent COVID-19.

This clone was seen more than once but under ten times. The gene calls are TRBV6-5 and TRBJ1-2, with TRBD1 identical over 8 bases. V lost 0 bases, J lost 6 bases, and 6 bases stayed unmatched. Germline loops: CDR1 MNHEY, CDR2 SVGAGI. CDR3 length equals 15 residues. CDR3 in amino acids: CASSYSDREINGYTF. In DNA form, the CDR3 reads TGTGCCAGCAGTTACTCGGACAGGGAGATTAATGGCTACACCTTC.

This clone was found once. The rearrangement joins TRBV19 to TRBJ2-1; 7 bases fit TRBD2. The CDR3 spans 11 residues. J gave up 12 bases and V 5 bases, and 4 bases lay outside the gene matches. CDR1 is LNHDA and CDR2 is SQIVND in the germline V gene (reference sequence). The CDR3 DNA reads TGTGCCAGTAGTGTAGCGGGTGGGCAGTTCTTC. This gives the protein CASSVAGGQFF.

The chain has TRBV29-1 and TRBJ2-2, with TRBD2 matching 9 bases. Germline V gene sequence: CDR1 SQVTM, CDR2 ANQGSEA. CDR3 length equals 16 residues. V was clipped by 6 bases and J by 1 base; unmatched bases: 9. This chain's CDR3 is CSVPPGAGGNTGELFF. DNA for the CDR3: TGCAGCGTCCCGCCGGGAGCGGGGGGGAACACCGGGGAGCTGTTTTTT.

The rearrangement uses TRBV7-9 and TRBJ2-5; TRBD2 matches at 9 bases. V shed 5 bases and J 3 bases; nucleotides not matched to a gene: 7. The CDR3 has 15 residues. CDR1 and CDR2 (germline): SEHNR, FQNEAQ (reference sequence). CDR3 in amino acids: CASSRRLAEEETQYF. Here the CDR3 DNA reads TGTGCCAGCAGCCGGCGACTAGCGGAGGAAGAGACCCAGTACTTC. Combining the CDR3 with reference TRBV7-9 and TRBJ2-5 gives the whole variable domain DTGVSQNPRHKITKRGQNVTFRCDPISEHNRLYWYRQTLGQGPEFLTYFQNEAQLEKSRLLSDRFSAERPKGSFSTLEIQRTEQGDSAMYLCASSRRLAEEETQYFGPGTRLLVL.

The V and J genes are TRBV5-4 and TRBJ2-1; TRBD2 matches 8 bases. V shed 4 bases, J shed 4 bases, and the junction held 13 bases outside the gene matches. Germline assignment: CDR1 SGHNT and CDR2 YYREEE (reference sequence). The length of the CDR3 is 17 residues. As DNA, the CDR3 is TGTGCCAGCAGCGTCGACCTTTTTAGCGGGGATTACAATGAGCAGTTCTTC. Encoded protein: CASSVDLFSGDYNEQFF.

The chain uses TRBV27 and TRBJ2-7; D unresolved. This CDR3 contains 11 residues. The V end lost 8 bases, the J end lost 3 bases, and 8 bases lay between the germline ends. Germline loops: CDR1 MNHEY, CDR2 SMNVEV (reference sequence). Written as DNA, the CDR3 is TGTGCCAGCGGTTACAACTACGAGCAGTACTTC. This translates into CASGYNYEQYF.

This CDR3 is CASSLGRAYGYTF. As DNA, the CDR3 is TGTGCCAGCAGTTTGGGCAGGGCCTATGGCTACACCTTC. The chain recombines TRBV12-3 or TRBV12-4 with TRBJ1-2; a possible D gene is TRBD1 (5 bases). The CDR3 extends over 13 amino acids. V was trimmed by 3 bases and J by 4 bases, leaving 9 bases between them.

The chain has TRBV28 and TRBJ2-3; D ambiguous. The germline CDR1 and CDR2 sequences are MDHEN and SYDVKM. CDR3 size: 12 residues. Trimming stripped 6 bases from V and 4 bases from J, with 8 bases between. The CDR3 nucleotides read TGTGCCAGCAGCTGGAGCGCAGATACGCAGTATTTT. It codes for CASSWSADTQYF.

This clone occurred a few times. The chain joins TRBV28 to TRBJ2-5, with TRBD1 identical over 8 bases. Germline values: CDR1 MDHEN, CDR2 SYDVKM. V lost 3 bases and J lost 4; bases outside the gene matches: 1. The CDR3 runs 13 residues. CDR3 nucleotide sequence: TGTGCCAGCAGTTTTGGGACAGGAGAGACCCAGTACTTC. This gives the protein CASSFGTGETQYF.

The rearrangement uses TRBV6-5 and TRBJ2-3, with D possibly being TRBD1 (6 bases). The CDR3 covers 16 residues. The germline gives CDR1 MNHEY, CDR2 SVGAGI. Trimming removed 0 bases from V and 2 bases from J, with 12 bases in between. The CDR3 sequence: CASSYSKGVPTDTQYF. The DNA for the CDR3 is TGTGCCAGCAGTTACTCAAAGGGGGTCCCCACAGATACGCAGTATTTT.

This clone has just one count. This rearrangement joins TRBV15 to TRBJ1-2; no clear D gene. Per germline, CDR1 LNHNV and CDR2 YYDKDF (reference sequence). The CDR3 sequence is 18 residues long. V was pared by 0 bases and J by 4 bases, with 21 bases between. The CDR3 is CATSRDLLGGRSPYGYTF. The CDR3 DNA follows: TGTGCCACCAGCAGAGATCTATTAGGCGGTCGTTCGCCCTATGGCTACACCTTC.

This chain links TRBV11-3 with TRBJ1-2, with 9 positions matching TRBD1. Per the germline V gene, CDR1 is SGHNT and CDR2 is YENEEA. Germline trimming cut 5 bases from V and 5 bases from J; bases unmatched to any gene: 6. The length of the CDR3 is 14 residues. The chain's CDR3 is CASSPGQGSYGYTF. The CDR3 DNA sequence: TGTGCCAGCAGCCCGGGACAGGGCTCGTATGGCTACACCTTC.

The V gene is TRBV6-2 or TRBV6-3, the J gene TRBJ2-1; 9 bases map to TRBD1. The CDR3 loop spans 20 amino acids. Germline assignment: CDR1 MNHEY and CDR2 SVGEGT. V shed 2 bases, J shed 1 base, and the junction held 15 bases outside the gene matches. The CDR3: CASSYDSLGDRVRSYNEQFF. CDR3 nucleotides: TGTGCCAGCAGTTACGACTCTTTAGGGGACAGGGTACGGTCCTACAATGAGCAGTTCTTC.

The CDR3 sequence: CASGDRAVPEAFF. Written as DNA, the CDR3 is TGTGCCAGCGGGGACAGGGCGGTCCCTGAAGCTTTCTTT. The V gene is TRBV6-5, the J gene TRBJ1-1; 9 bases match TRBD1. The V segment lost 8 bases and the J segment 6 bases; nucleotides outside the gene matches: 7. CDR3 length equals 13 residues. Germline V CDR1 and CDR2: MNHEY, SVGAGI.

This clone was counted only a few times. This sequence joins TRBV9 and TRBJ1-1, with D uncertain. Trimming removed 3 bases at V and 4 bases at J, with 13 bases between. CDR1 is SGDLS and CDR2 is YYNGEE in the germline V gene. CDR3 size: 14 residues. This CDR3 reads CASSGYPGGTEAFF. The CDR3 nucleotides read TGTGCCAGCAGCGGTTACCCGGGTGGCACTGAAGCTTTCTTT.

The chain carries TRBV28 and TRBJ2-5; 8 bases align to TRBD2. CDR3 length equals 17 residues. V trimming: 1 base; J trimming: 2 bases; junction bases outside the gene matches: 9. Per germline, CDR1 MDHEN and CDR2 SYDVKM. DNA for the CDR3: TGTGCCAGCAGTTTATTGGTACCTAGCGGGCTTCAAGAGACCCAGTACTTC. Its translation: CASSLLVPSGLQETQYF.

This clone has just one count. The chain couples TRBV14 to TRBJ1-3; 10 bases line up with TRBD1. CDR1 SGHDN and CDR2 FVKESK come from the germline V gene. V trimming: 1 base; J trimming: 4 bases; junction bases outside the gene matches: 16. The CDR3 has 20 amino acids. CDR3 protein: CASSQVLGTGASASGNTIYF. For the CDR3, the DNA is TGTGCCAGCAGCCAAGTTCTAGGGACAGGGGCCTCCGCCTCCGGAAACACCATATATTTT.

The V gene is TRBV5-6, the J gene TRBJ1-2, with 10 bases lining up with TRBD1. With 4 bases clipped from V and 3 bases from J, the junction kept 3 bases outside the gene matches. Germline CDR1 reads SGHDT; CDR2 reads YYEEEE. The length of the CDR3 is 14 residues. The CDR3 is CASSDGQGDYGYTF. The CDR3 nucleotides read TGTGCCAGCAGCGATGGACAGGGGGACTATGGCTACACCTTC. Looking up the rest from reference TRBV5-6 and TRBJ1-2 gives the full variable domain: DAGVTQSPTHLIKTRGQQVTLRCSPKSGHDTVSWYQQALGQGPQFIFQYYEEEERQRGNFPDRFSGHQFPNYSSELNVNALLLGDSALYLCASSDGQGDYGYTFGSGTRLTVV.

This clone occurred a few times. DNA of the CDR3: TGTGCCAGCAGCCCCTCCCCCCCAGATACGCAGTATTTT. This translates into CASSPSPPDTQYF. V is TRBV6-2 or TRBV6-3 and J is TRBJ2-3, with D unclear. This CDR3 has 13 amino acids. With 6 bases removed from V and 4 bases from J, the gap between germline ends came to 11 bases. Per germline, CDR1 MNHEY and CDR2 SVGEGT.